This TCR beta chain was found in a study of T cell responses to AZD1222 COVID-19 vaccine. The V end was cut by 1 base, the J end by 6 bases, with 16 bases between. Germline loops: CDR1 SGDLS, CDR2 YYNGEE. The CDR3 runs to 16 residues. Clones were read by immunoSEQ multiplex PCR, and TCRdb kept only the in-frame ones, dropping some. The table includes some 150,000 clones, around 90% detected once. A note on this clone: Its target is not known.

Points from the study as a whole: Baseline seropositives among AZD1222 recipients totaled only five to seven. Variant regions that are unmutated are reportedly the target of nearly half of spike-specific TCRs. White British ancestry dominated among donors, who included more females, and clonal diversity was possibly underestimated. With two AZD1222 doses given, Spike-specific TCR breadth and depth both rose.

This sequence originates from an adult who received the AZD1222 COVID-19 vaccine. This sequence joins TRBV9 and TRBJ2-2, with a possible D match to TRBD1 (5 bases). Specimen: peripheral blood, collected 28 days after the second AZD1222 dose. Here the CDR3 DNA reads TGTGCCAGCAGCGTATCGGCGACCGTGGGGCCCGGGGAGCTGTTTTTT. It is translated as CASSVSATVGPGELFF.